This T cell receptor beta chain was recovered during a study of T-cell memory formation after mild COVID-19. Study-level background: Across donors, TCR clusters were largely donor specific.

The CDR3 runs 16 residues. The J segment lost 5 bases and the V segment lost 7 bases, leaving 11 bases of the junction unmatched. Via MiXCR, TCRdb re-called the 5' RACE reads, giving one row per CDR3 protein. The data show around 300,000 distinct CDR3 sequences, with roughly an eighth seen just once and 21% held by the top ten. This clonotype was seen many times. The sample comprised PBMCs or a T cell subset sorted from them (not recorded which). The source is a man aged 18 to 30 who had mild COVID-19 (a few samples of this study predate the infection). Cell type and time point are not known. The chain joins TRBV12-3 or TRBV12-4 to TRBJ2-2; 9 bases agree with TRBD2. CDR3 residues: CASTPSLAGFTGELFF. Written as DNA, the CDR3 is TGTGCCAGCACCCCCTCGCTAGCGGGGTTTACCGGGGAGCTGTTTTTT.